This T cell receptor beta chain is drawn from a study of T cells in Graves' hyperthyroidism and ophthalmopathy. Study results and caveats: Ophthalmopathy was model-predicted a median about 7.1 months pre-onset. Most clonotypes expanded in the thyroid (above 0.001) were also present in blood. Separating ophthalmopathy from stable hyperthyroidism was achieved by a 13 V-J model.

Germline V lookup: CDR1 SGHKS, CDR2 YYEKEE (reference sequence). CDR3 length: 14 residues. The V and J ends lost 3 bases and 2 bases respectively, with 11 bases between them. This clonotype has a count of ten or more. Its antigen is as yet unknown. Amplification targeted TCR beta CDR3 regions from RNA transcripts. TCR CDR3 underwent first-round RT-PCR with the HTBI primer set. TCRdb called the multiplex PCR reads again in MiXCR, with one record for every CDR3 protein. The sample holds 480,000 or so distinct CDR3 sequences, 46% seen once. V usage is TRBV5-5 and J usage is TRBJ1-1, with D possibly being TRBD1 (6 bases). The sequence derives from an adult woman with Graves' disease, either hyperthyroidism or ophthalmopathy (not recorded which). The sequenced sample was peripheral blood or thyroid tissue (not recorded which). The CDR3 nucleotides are TGTGCCAGCAGCTGGGGACACAGAAACACTGAAGCTTTCTTT. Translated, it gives CASSWGHRNTEAFF.